This TCR beta chain is drawn from a study of blood T cell repertoires in COVID-19. Whole-study context: Sources were T cells, B-cell-depleted T cells, or PBMCs; the material itself was cDNA or gDNA.

V was trimmed by 1 base and J by 5 bases, leaving 17 bases between them. The CDR3 covers 16 residues. The germline gives CDR1 MNHNS, CDR2 SASEGT. Repertoires were generated with immunoSEQ multiplex PCR, while TCRdb's copy carries only in-frame clones and drops some. The table lists some 75,000 clones, 75% to 90% of them singletons, with less than 0.65% in the top ten. The sequenced sample was peripheral blood. The chain couples TRBV6-1 to TRBJ1-2, with D maybe TRBD1 (5 bases). The sequence was obtained from a man aged 55 to 70 with acute or convalescent COVID-19. CDR3 DNA: TGTGCCAGCAGTGAAGTCCTGTACATGTCAGGGTATGGCTACACCTTC. It specifies CASSEVLYMSGYGYTF.